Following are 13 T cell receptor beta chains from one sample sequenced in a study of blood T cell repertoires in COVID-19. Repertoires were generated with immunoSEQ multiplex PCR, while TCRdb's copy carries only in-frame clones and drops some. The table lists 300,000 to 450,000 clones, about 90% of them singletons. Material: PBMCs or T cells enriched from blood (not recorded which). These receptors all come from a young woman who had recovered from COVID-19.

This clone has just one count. DNA of the CDR3: TGTGCCAGCAGTGTCGGGACAGGGGGTTTCACAGATACGCAGTATTTT. Translated: CASSVGTGGFTDTQYF. The rearrangement joins TRBV6-1 to TRBJ2-3; 11 nucleotides line up with TRBD1. CDR3 size: 16 residues. The V segment lost 4 bases and the J segment 2 bases; nucleotides outside the gene matches: 5. Germline V gene lookup returns CDR1 MNHNS and CDR2 SASEGT.

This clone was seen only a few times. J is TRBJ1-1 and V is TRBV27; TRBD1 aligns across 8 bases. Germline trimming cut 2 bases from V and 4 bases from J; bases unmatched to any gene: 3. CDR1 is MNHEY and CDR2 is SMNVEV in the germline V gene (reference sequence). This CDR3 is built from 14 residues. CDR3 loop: CASSLQTGATEAFF. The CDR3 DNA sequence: TGTGCCAGCAGTTTACAGACAGGGGCCACTGAAGCTTTCTTT.

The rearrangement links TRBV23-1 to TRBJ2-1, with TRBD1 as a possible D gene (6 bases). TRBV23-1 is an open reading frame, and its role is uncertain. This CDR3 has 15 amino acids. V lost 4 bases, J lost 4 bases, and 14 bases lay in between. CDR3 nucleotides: TGCGCCAGCAGTCGACCATCCGGACAGTACAATGAGCAGTTCTTC. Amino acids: CASSRPSGQYNEQFF.

Written as DNA, the CDR3 is TGTGCCAGCAGTTACACCGGCCTACTTGGGACAGGGGCTCGTGGCGAGCAGTACTTC. It is translated as CASSYTGLLGTGARGEQYF. This sequence joins TRBV6-2 or TRBV6-3 and TRBJ2-7; TRBD1 agrees at 10 bases. The J segment lost 6 bases and the V segment lost 2 bases, leaving 19 bases of the junction unmatched. The CDR3 spans 19 residues. Germline V gene sequence: CDR1 MNHEY, CDR2 SVGEGT.

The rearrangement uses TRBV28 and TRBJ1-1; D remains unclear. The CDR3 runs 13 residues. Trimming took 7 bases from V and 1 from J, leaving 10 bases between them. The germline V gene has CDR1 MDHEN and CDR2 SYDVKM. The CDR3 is CASIPGRNTEAFF. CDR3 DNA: TGTGCCAGCATCCCCGGGAGGAACACTGAAGCTTTCTTT.

The CDR3 sequence is CASSPLSGNTIYF. CDR3 coding DNA: TGTGCCAGCAGCCCCCTCTCTGGAAACACCATATATTTT. The chain joins TRBV5-4 to TRBJ1-3; D not resolved. Looked up from germline, CDR1 is SGHNT and CDR2 is YYREEE (reference sequence). The ends were cut back, 4 bases at V and 0 bases at J, with 5 bases in the middle. This CDR3 is 13 amino acids long.

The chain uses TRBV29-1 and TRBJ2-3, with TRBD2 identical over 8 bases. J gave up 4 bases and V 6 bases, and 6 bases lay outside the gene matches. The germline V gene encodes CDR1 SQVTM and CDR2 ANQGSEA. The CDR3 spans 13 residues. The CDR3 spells CSVFGLAPDTQYF. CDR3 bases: TGCAGCGTGTTCGGACTAGCTCCAGATACGCAGTATTTT.

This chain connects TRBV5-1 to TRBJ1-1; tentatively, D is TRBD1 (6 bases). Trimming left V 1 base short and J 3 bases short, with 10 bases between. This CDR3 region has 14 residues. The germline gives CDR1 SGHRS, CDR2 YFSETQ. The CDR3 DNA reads TGCGCCAGCAGCTTGACAGGGACGCACACTGAAGCTTTCTTT. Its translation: CASSLTGTHTEAFF. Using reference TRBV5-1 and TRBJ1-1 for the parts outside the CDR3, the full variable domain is KAGVTQTPRYLIKTRGQQVTLSCSPISGHRSVSWYQQTPGQGLQFLFEYFSETQRNKGNFPGRFSGRQFSNSRSEMNVSTLELGDSALYLCASSLTGTHTEAFFGQGTRLTVV.

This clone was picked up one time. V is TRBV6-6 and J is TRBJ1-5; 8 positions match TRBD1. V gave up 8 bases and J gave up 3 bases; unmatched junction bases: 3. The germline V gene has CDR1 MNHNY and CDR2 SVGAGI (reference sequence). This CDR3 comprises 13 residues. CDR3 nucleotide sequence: TGTGCCAGCCGGACAGGGCACAATCAGCCCCAGCATTTT. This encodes CASRTGHNQPQHF.

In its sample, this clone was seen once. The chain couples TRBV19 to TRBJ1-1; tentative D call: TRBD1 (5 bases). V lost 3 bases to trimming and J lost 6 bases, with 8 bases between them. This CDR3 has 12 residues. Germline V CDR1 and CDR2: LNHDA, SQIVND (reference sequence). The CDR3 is CASSMWGAEAFF. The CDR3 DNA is TGTGCCAGTAGTATGTGGGGGGCTGAAGCTTTCTTT.

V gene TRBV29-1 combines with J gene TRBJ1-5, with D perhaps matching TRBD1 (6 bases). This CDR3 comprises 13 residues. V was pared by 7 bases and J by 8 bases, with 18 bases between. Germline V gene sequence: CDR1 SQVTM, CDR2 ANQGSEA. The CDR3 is CSAAQGGREPQHF. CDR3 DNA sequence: TGCAGCGCCGCACAGGGAGGGAGGGAGCCCCAGCATTTT. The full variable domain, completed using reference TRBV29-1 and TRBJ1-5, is SAVISQKPSRDICQRGTSLTIQCQVDSQVTMMFWYRQQPGQSLTLIATANQGSEATYESGFVIDKFPISRPNLTFSTLTVSNMSPEDSSIYLCSAAQGGREPQHFGDGTRLSIL.

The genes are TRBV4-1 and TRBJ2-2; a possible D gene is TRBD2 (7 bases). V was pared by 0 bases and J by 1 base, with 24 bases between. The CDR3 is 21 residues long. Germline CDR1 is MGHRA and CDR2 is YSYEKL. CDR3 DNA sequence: TGCGCCAGCAGCCAAGATCTAGGCATGAGTGGCGGGGGCATGAACACCGGGGAGCTGTTTTTT. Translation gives CASSQDLGMSGGGMNTGELFF.

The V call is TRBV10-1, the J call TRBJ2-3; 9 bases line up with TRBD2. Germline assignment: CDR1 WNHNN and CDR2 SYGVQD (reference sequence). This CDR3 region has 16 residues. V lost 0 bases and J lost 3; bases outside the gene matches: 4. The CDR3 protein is CASSESSSGGTDTQYF. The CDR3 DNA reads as TGCGCCAGCAGTGAGTCGAGTAGCGGGGGAACAGATACGCAGTATTTT.